This T cell receptor beta chain was identified during a study of metastatic and nonmetastatic thyroid tumors. Study-wide background: Both malignant and benign thyroid patients supplied peripheral blood and tumor or nodule tissue samples, across which the repertoires of these patients were then compared.

Per the original methods: In papillary thyroid cancer, a distant-metastasis classifier was built using CDR3 differences across clinicopathological groups. MiXCR re-clonotyped the PCR reads for TCRdb. The V and J calls were determined by TCRdb, not by the authors. Of about 85,000 clones in the sample, 8% to 9.5% were seen once. Ten or more counts support this clone. CDR3 length: 16 amino acids. The germline gives CDR1 MGHRA, CDR2 YSYEKL. V lost 5 bases and J lost 3, with 14 bases in between. Ahead of thyroid surgery, no patient had received treatment of any kind. The gene calls are TRBV4-1 and TRBJ1-6; maybe TRBD1 (6 bases). The specimen sequenced was blood. This TCR derives from a female donor with papillary thyroid cancer or a benign thyroid nodule (not recorded which). Some clones in this sample may be carry-over from other donors' samples. The CDR3 reads CASSGIGQNYNSPLHF. Here the CDR3 DNA reads TGCGCCAGCAGCGGAATCGGACAGAACTATAATTCACCCCTCCACTTT.